The clone carrying this TCR beta chain was recorded once. The antigen is undetermined. The V end lost 1 base, the J end lost 6 bases, and 10 bases lay between the germline ends. This CDR3 comprises 14 residues. CDR1 is SEHNR, CDR2 FQNEAQ, per germline (reference sequence). Here immunoSEQ multiplex PCR was the method, and the copy in TCRdb shows in-frame clones only, minus some. The table includes under 25,000 clones, roughly 72% detected once. This sample stems from a study of CD4 T cells in relation to SARS-CoV-2 and coronaviruses. In the study overall: ViraFEST: approximately 10-day antigen culture of PBMCs, then TCR beta CDR3 sequencing. No peptide or an HIV-1 Nef peptide pool served as negative control.

General study points: Crossreactivity was assessed only for spike protein, not other viral proteins.

Before the COVID-19 pandemic, during about 2010-2018, CD4+ T cells were taken from unexposed donors. Isolation of CD4+ T cells took place after roughly nine days in culture. Testing used SARS-CoV-2 S/N and four cold-coronavirus spikes on unexposed-donor CD4+ T cells, cells permitting. The chain couples TRBV7-9 to TRBJ1-3; D call uncertain. The clonotype comes from a human donor in good health. Sequenced input: CD4+ T cells from PBMCs, cultured in vitro. CDR3 bases: TGTGCCAGCAGCTTAGACAGCTCCCCAAACACCATATATTTT. It codes for CASSLDSSPNTIYF.